This TCR beta chain emerged from a study of T cells in Graves' hyperthyroidism and ophthalmopathy. Notes on the study in general: Blood also carried most thyroid clonotypes expanded above 0.001. Ophthalmopathy was distinguished from stable hyperthyroidism by 13 V-J signatures.

Comments on this clonotype: As yet, its antigen is unknown.

Amplification targeted TCR beta CDR3 regions from RNA transcripts. Carried out on the TCR CDR3, a first-round RT-PCR used the HTBI primer set. Each CDR3 protein gets one entry after TCRdb re-called the multiplex PCR reads with MiXCR. The sample contains around 660,000 distinct CDR3 sequences, less than 45% of which appear only once. From germline, CDR1 is MGHDK and CDR2 SYGVNS. V lost 5 bases, J lost 3 bases, and 11 bases lay in between. This CDR3 spans 14 amino acids. The V gene is TRBV25-1, the J gene TRBJ1-5; D gene ambiguous. Sequenced input: peripheral blood or thyroid tissue (not recorded which). This TCR was recovered from an adult man with Graves' disease, either hyperthyroidism or ophthalmopathy (not recorded which). The CDR3 here is CASSLLGNNQPQHF. CDR3 coding DNA: TGTGCCAGCAGTTTATTAGGGAACAATCAGCCCCAGCATTTT. The full variable domain, completed using reference TRBV25-1 and TRBJ1-5, is EADIYQTPRYLVIGTGKKITLECSQTMGHDKMYWYQQDPGMELHLIHYSYGVNSTEKGDLSSESTVSRIRTEHFPLTLESARPSHTSQYLCASSLLGNNQPQHFGDGTRLSIL.